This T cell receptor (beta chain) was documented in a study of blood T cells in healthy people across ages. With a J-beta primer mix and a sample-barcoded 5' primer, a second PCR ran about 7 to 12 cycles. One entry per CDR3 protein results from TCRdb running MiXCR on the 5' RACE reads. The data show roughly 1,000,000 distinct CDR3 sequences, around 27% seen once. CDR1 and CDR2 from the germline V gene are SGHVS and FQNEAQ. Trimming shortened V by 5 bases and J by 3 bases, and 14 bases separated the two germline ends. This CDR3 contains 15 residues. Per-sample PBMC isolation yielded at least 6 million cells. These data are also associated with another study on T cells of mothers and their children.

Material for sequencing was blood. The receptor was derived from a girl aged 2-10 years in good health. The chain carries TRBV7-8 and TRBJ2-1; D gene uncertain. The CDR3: CASSLRALNYNEQFF. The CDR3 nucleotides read TGTGCCAGCAGCCTCCGGGCCTTAAACTACAATGAGCAGTTCTTC.